The entry below gives a single TCR beta chain sequence along with its context. Its antigen is undetermined. Germline CDR1 is GTSNPN and CDR2 is SVGIG (reference sequence). V was pared by 0 bases and J by 3 bases, with 13 bases between. The CDR3 sequence is 15 residues long. This entry comes from a study of cytomegalovirus exposure and HLA in healthy donors. Overall study findings and caveats: CMV antigen specificity of a few CMV-associated chains was confirmed in vitro. According to the study, roughly 160 TCR beta chains were cytomegalovirus-associated. Most TCR sequences were seen very rarely across donors, but some public TCRs occurred in many.

The table came from immunoSEQ multiplex PCR; TCRdb's copy has only in-frame clones and leaves some out. The table lists 150,000 to 200,000 clones, around four fifths of them singletons. This TCR derives from a man aged 25-45 years in good health and CMV-seropositive. Sequenced: PBMCs. V is TRBV30 and J is TRBJ2-3; possibly TRBD2 for D (7 bases). CDR3 protein: CAWSVGGGLTDTQYF. CDR3 bases: TGTGCCTGGAGTGTAGGGGGGGGGCTAACAGATACGCAGTATTTT.